Below are 20 T cell receptor beta chains sequenced from a single sample in a study of blood T cells in healthy people across ages. A sample-barcoded 5' primer and a J-beta primer mix were used in a second PCR of roughly 6 to 11 cycles. TCRdb used MiXCR to reprocess the 5' RACE reads, holding one entry per CDR3 protein. This sample has 700,000 to 950,000 distinct CDR3 sequences, with roughly 43% found just once. Sequenced: blood. Every receptor here comes from a woman aged 55-69 years in good health.

Details on this clonotype: Possible read error: a much larger clone is one base away. The chain has TRBV12-3 or TRBV12-4 and TRBJ2-7; TRBD2 might be the D (6 bases). This CDR3 is built from 14 residues. With 6 bases removed from V and 10 bases from J, the gap between germline ends came to 22 bases. The CDR3: CASSNPGLSTSQYF. The CDR3 region has the DNA TGTGCCAGCAGCAATCCGGGACTGAGTACGTCCCAGTACTTC.

This clonotype showed up just a few times. The chain employs TRBV7-2 and TRBJ2-7; no clear D. Trimming removed 1 base at V and 0 bases at J, with 4 bases between. CDR1 is SGHTA, CDR2 FQGNSA, per germline. The CDR3 length is 13 residues. The CDR3 sequence: CASSLDVSYEQYF. The CDR3 DNA reads as TGTGCCAGCAGCTTAGACGTCTCCTACGAGCAGTACTTC. The full variable domain, its missing parts supplied by reference TRBV7-2 and TRBJ2-7, is GAGVSQSPSNKVTEKGKDVELRCDPISGHTALYWYRQSLGQGLEFLIYFQGNSAPDKSGLPSDRFSAERTGGSVSTLTIQRTQQEDSAVYLCASSLDVSYEQYFGPGTRLTVT.

This clonotype was detected only once. This rearrangement joins TRBV2 to TRBJ1-2, with unresolved D. The germline V gene has CDR1 SNHLY and CDR2 FYNNEI. This CDR3 comprises 13 residues. Trimming left V 5 bases short and J 4 bases short, with 11 bases between. The CDR3 DNA reads TGTGCCAGCAGTCAGGCAGGCCCCTATGGCTACACCTTC. Its translation: CASSQAGPYGYTF.

Comments on this clonotype: Mismatch with germline at one junction end may stem from a read error. V gene TRBV29-1 combines with J gene TRBJ2-7; maybe TRBD2 (5 bases). The CDR3 has 12 amino acids. Germline values: CDR1 SQVTM, CDR2 ANQGSEA. CDR3 DNA: TGCAGCGTCGGGGATGGTTCCTACGTGCAGTACTTC. Its protein product is CSVGDGSYVQYF.

This clonotype has just a few counts. The rearrangement uses TRBV20-1 and TRBJ1-1; 7 bases match TRBD1. CDR3 length: 14 residues. Looked up from germline, CDR1 is DFQATT and CDR2 is SNEGSKA (reference sequence). V was clipped by 5 bases and J by 5 bases; unmatched bases: 11. The CDR3 loop reads CSAGTSTGYTEAFF. As DNA, the CDR3 is TGCAGTGCTGGCACATCGACAGGGTATACTGAAGCTTTCTTT.

V gene TRBV30 combines with J gene TRBJ2-5; D possibly corresponds to TRBD2 (6 bases). Germline CDR1 GTSNPN, CDR2 SVGIG (reference sequence). This CDR3 region has 14 residues. Trimming removed 1 base at V and 1 base at J, with 10 bases between. The chain's CDR3 is CAWSALRGQETQYF. The CDR3 DNA reads as TGTGCCTGGAGTGCTCTGCGGGGCCAAGAGACCCAGTACTTC.

Turning to this clonotype: One junction end disagrees with the germline gene, perhaps due to a read error. This sequence joins TRBV7-2 and TRBJ2-7; maybe TRBD2 (5 bases). Germline V gene sequence: CDR1 SGHTA, CDR2 FQGNSA. This CDR3 is 16 amino acids long. As DNA, the CDR3 is TGTGCCAGCAGCTTAGTCGGTGGGAGTCCCACCTACGGGCAGTACTTC. This gives the protein CASSLVGGSPTYGQYF.

This clonotype was seen a handful of times. The V and J genes are TRBV7-6 and TRBJ1-1, with 9 bases lining up with TRBD1. This CDR3 has 15 amino acids. Germline-derived CDR1 and CDR2 are SGHVS and FNYEAQ. Trimming at V came to 2 bases and at J to 4 bases, leaving 5 bases not matched to a gene. CDR3 loop: CASSLSDRGITEAFF. In DNA, the CDR3 is TGTGCCAGCAGCTTATCGGACAGGGGAATCACTGAAGCTTTCTTT.

This chain joins TRBV7-9 and TRBJ2-3; 14 bases fit TRBD2. The V gene end was trimmed by 5 bases and the J gene end by 4 bases; junction bases not matched to a gene: 8. Germline CDR1 is SEHNR and CDR2 is FQNEAQ (reference sequence). The CDR3 runs 17 residues. The CDR3 region has the DNA TGTGCCAGCAGCCCCAGGGGACTAGCGGGAGCATCAGATACGCAGTATTTT. This sequence encodes CASSPRGLAGASDTQYF.

This clonotype was seen only once. J is TRBJ2-7 and V is TRBV20-1, with D perhaps matching TRBD2 (5 bases). V gave up 1 base and J gave up 0 bases, with 10 bases separating them. Germline CDR1 and CDR2: DFQATT and SNEGSKA (reference sequence). CDR3 length: 14 amino acids. CDR3 sequence: CSARAEVFSYEQYF. For the CDR3, the DNA is TGCAGTGCTAGAGCGGAGGTGTTCTCCTACGAGCAGTACTTC.

V is TRBV6-6 and J is TRBJ2-2, with D possibly being TRBD1 (6 bases). Germline lookup yields CDR1 MNHNY and CDR2 SVGAGI (reference sequence). This CDR3 is 13 amino acids long. V was clipped by 6 bases and J by 4 bases, with 9 bases between them. In DNA, the CDR3 is TGTGCCAGCAGCGGACAGTTCACCGGGGAGCTGTTTTTT. Amino acid sequence: CASSGQFTGELFF.

This clonotype was detected ten times or more. This rearrangement joins TRBV7-3 to TRBJ2-1; TRBD1 aligns across 7 bases. This CDR3 is built from 15 residues. Trimming removed 0 bases from V and 5 bases from J; junction bases left unmatched: 4. Germline V gene data show CDR1 as SGHTA and CDR2 as FQGTGA. The CDR3 sequence is CASSLTGTVNNEQFF. The CDR3 DNA sequence: TGTGCCAGCAGCTTAACAGGGACAGTCAACAATGAGCAGTTCTTC.

On this clonotype itself: Germline and junction disagree at one end, which may indicate a read error. The chain is built from TRBV7-2 and TRBJ2-1; 7 bases agree with TRBD2. The CDR3 has 15 residues. The germline V gene encodes CDR1 SGHTA and CDR2 FQGNSA. CDR3: CAGSLYGTNGDEQFF. CDR3 nucleotides: TGTGCCGGCAGCTTATACGGGACTAACGGAGATGAGCAGTTCTTC.

This chain links TRBV6-6 with TRBJ1-4; 7 bases are shared with TRBD1. V lost 7 bases, J lost 2 bases, and 1 base stayed unmatched. The CDR3 contains 13 residues. CDR1 and CDR2 from the germline V gene are MNHNY and SVGAGI (reference sequence). The CDR3 sequence is CASKTGTNEKLFF. Here the CDR3 DNA reads TGTGCCAGCAAGACAGGGACTAATGAAAAACTGTTTTTT.

In this sample, this clonotype turned up a few times. The chain carries TRBV7-2 and TRBJ2-1; the match to TRBD2 covers 8 bases. This CDR3 spans 15 amino acids. V was pared by 5 bases and J by 6 bases, with 9 bases of the junction left unmatched. The germline V gene has CDR1 SGHTA and CDR2 FQGNSA. The CDR3 loop reads CASSRRTSGLNEQFF. The CDR3 coding sequence is TGTGCCAGCAGCCGGAGAACTAGCGGCCTCAATGAGCAGTTCTTC.

J is TRBJ2-7 and V is TRBV7-6; TRBD2 might be the D (5 bases). Germline CDR1 and CDR2: SGHVS and FNYEAQ. The CDR3 spans 14 residues. With 5 bases removed from V and 7 bases from J, the gap between germline ends came to 18 bases. The chain's CDR3 is CASSPRTESREQYF. CDR3 sequence (DNA): TGTGCCAGCAGCCCTCGGACTGAAAGCAGGGAGCAGTACTTC.

The rearrangement links TRBV7-3 to TRBJ2-5; TRBD1 matches at 7 bases. J lost 11 bases, V lost 5 bases, and 11 bases had no gene match. Looked up from germline, CDR1 is SGHTA and CDR2 is FQGTGA. The CDR3 consists of 13 residues. The CDR3 reads CASSATTGHEQYF. In DNA, the CDR3 is TGTGCCAGCAGCGCCACGACAGGGCATGAGCAGTACTTC.

This clonotype was counted between two and nine times. The chain combines TRBV24-1 with TRBJ2-1; D unresolved. This CDR3 region has 13 residues. Deletions cut 1 base from V and 7 bases from J, with 7 bases between. Germline V CDR1 and CDR2: KGHDR, SFDVKD. DNA of the CDR3: TGTGCCACCAGTGATTTCCCTCTAAATGAGCAGTTCTTC. It codes for CATSDFPLNEQFF.

The rearrangement uses TRBV9 and TRBJ2-1; D is tentatively TRBD1 or TRBD2 (5 bases each). The assigned J gene may be wrong: the sequence end matches TRBJ2-7 better. This CDR3 contains 17 residues. Germline loops: CDR1 SGDLS, CDR2 YYNGEE. CDR3 sequence: CASSVAGWGSSYNEQYF. CDR3 nucleotides: TGTGCCAGCAGCGTAGCTGGGTGGGGGAGCTCCTACAATGAGCAGTACTTC.

This clonotype was counted only a few times. The genes are TRBV20-1 and TRBJ1-2; D is unresolved. Trimming took 7 bases from V and 0 from J, leaving 12 bases between them. The CDR3 length is 13 residues. CDR1 and CDR2 (germline): DFQATT, SNEGSKA (reference sequence). CDR3 protein: CSVPETSNYGYTF. DNA for the CDR3: TGCAGTGTTCCCGAGACGTCTAACTATGGCTACACCTTC.